Listed here are 26 T cell receptor beta chains from one sample, sequenced in a study of OX40 agonist ivuxolimab in advanced cancers. Clones were read by immunoSEQ multiplex PCR, and TCRdb kept only the in-frame ones, dropping some. The profile covers about 94,000 clones, with 87% appearing a single time and approximately 0.3% taken by the ten largest. The sequencing used CD4+ or CD8+ T cells sorted from blood, collected in a trial of the OX40 agonist ivuxolimab. The receptors here all came from an adult with an advanced solid tumor such as melanoma, head and neck, liver or kidney cancer.

CDR3 residues: CASSRGQGGFTGELFF. DNA of the CDR3: TGTGCCAGCAGCCGGGGACAGGGGGGTTTCACCGGGGAGCTGTTTTTT. The rearrangement joins TRBV9 to TRBJ2-2, with 11 positions matching TRBD1. The germline V gene encodes CDR1 SGDLS and CDR2 YYNGEE. With 4 bases clipped from V and 4 bases from J, the junction kept 6 bases outside the gene matches. The CDR3 runs 16 residues.

In its sample, this clone was seen a few times. V gene TRBV29-1 combines with J gene TRBJ1-1; D is unresolved. CDR3 length: 13 amino acids. V was clipped by 6 bases and J by 1 base, with 12 bases between them. Germline V gene lookup returns CDR1 SQVTM and CDR2 ANQGSEA. CDR3 loop: CSVGLTGNTEAFF. The CDR3 DNA is TGCAGCGTCGGCCTTACGGGGAACACTGAAGCTTTCTTT.

The chain carries TRBV25-1 and TRBJ2-1; TRBD2 aligns across 10 bases. The junction had 6 bases not matched to a gene; V was cut back by 3 bases and J by 7 bases. The length of the CDR3 is 15 residues. Germline V gene data show CDR1 as MGHDK and CDR2 as SYGVNS. The CDR3 DNA is TGTGCCAGCAGTGAGCCCAGCGGGGGGGGAAATGAGCAGTTCTTC. This gives the protein CASSEPSGGGNEQFF.

The chain recombines TRBV7-2 with TRBJ2-7; 7 bases align to TRBD1. J lost 2 bases, V lost 2 bases, and 15 bases had no gene match. The germline V gene encodes CDR1 SGHTA and CDR2 FQGNSA. The CDR3 is 18 residues long. This CDR3 is CASSLQVPRTGQAYEQYF. The CDR3 DNA reads TGTGCCAGCAGCTTACAGGTCCCTAGGACAGGTCAAGCCTACGAGCAGTACTTC.

V gene TRBV9 combines with J gene TRBJ2-7; weak D call: TRBD1 (5 bases). V was pared by 3 bases and J by 2 bases, with 9 bases between. The CDR3 contains 13 residues. Germline assignment: CDR1 SGDLS and CDR2 YYNGEE. In DNA form, the CDR3 reads TGTGCCAGCAGCGGGGGCCGAGCCTACGAGCAGTACTTC. It codes for CASSGGRAYEQYF.

This chain links TRBV7-3 with TRBJ1-1, with D perhaps matching TRBD1 (6 bases). CDR3 size: 14 residues. V was cut by 3 bases and J by 1 base, with 9 bases left in between. Looked up from germline, CDR1 is SGHTA and CDR2 is FQGTGA. Written as DNA, the CDR3 is TGTGCCAGCAGCTTCGGGGGCCGGAACACTGAAGCTTTCTTT. It translates to CASSFGGRNTEAFF. Combining the CDR3 with reference TRBV7-3 and TRBJ1-1 gives the whole variable domain GAGVSQTPSNKVTEKGKYVELRCDPISGHTALYWYRQSLGQGPEFLIYFQGTGAADDSGLPNDRFFAVRPEGSVSTLKIQRTERGDSAVYLCASSFGGRNTEAFFGQGTRLTVV.

The rearrangement joins TRBV9 to TRBJ2-3; D perhaps matches TRBD2 (7 bases). CDR3 size: 18 residues. Per the germline V gene, CDR1 is SGDLS and CDR2 is YYNGEE. Trimming removed 0 bases at V and 9 bases at J, with 26 bases between. This chain's CDR3 is CASSVGRGLAGASNTQYF. DNA for the CDR3: TGTGCCAGCAGCGTAGGTAGGGGTCTCGCGGGGGCCTCAAACACGCAGTATTTT. Complete variable domain (other parts from reference TRBV9 and TRBJ2-3): DSGVTQTPKHLITATGQRVTLRCSPRSGDLSVYWYQQSLDQGLQFLIQYYNGEERAKGNILERFSAQQFPDLHSELNLSSLELGDSALYFCASSVGRGLAGASNTQYFGPGTRLTVL.

The rearrangement joins TRBV6-1 to TRBJ2-5; 9 positions agree with TRBD2. J gave up 3 bases and V 5 bases, and 7 bases lay outside the gene matches. The CDR3 runs to 15 residues. Looked up from germline, CDR1 is MNHNS and CDR2 is SASEGT. For the CDR3, the DNA is TGTGCCAGCAGTAAGCGGATAGCGGGGGAAGAGACCCAGTACTTC. This gives the protein CASSKRIAGEETQYF.

V is TRBV30 and J is TRBJ1-1; 8 bases match TRBD1. Germline V CDR1 and CDR2: GTSNPN, SVGIG (reference sequence). The CDR3 totals 12 residues. V lost 5 bases, J lost 5 bases, and 4 bases stayed unmatched. The CDR3 is CAWGQGQTEAFF. The CDR3 coding sequence is TGTGCCTGGGGACAGGGACAAACTGAAGCTTTCTTT.

The chain combines TRBV5-8 with TRBJ1-1; tentatively, D is TRBD1 (5 bases). With 4 bases removed from V and 5 bases from J, the gap between germline ends came to 15 bases. This CDR3 comprises 14 residues. The V gene's germline CDR1 is SGHTS and CDR2 YDEGEE. CDR3 sequence reads: CASSIGTRGTEAFF. CDR3 bases: TGTGCCAGCAGCATCGGGACTAGAGGGACTGAAGCTTTCTTT.

V gene TRBV19 combines with J gene TRBJ2-2; 8 positions agree with TRBD2. This CDR3 has 15 residues. In germline, CDR1 is LNHDA, CDR2 SQIVND (reference sequence). J lost 3 bases, V lost 4 bases, and 4 bases had no gene match. The CDR3 nucleotides are TGTGCCAGTAGTAGGCGGGGGGTCGACACCGGGGAGCTGTTTTTT. Amino acids: CASSRRGVDTGELFF.

The chain combines TRBV7-9 with TRBJ2-7; 7 bases match TRBD2. Germline trimming cut 4 bases from V and 2 bases from J; bases unmatched to any gene: 11. CDR1 SEHNR and CDR2 FQNEAQ come from the germline V gene (reference sequence). CDR3 length: 16 amino acids. CDR3 nucleotide sequence: TGTGCCAGCAGCTCCAAATGGGGGGGTCTCCCCTACGAGCAGTACTTC. Translated, it gives CASSSKWGGLPYEQYF.

The V call is TRBV4-2, the J call TRBJ2-2, with D unresolved. CDR3 length equals 12 residues. V was pared by 3 bases and J by 5 bases, with 4 bases between. CDR1 LGHNA and CDR2 YNFKEQ come from the germline V gene. CDR3 DNA sequence: TGTGCCAGCAGCCAGCCAACCGGGGAGCTGTTTTTT. It is translated as CASSQPTGELFF.

This chain uses TRBV2 with TRBJ1-5, with TRBD1 identical over 10 bases. The germline CDR1 and CDR2 sequences are SNHLY and FYNNEI. V was pared by 5 bases and J by 7 bases, with 5 bases of the junction left unmatched. There are 14 residues in the CDR3. The CDR3 sequence: CASSPGTGDQPQHF. The CDR3, as DNA: TGTGCCAGCAGTCCCGGGACAGGGGACCAGCCCCAGCATTTT. Full variable domain (remainder filled in from reference TRBV2 and TRBJ1-5): EPEVTQTPSHQVTQMGQEVILRCVPISNHLYFYWYRQILGQKVEFLVSFYNNEISEKSEIFDDQFSVERPDGSNFTLKIRSTKLEDSAMYFCASSPGTGDQPQHFGDGTRLSIL.

V usage is TRBV11-2 and J usage is TRBJ2-1; 10 positions match TRBD2. This CDR3 is 16 amino acids long. With 4 bases clipped from V and 6 bases from J, the junction kept 9 bases outside the gene matches. The germline V gene has CDR1 SGHAT and CDR2 FQNNGV. The CDR3: CASSSTPAGGINEQFF. DNA of the CDR3: TGTGCCAGCAGCTCCACCCCAGCGGGGGGGATCAATGAGCAGTTCTTC.

The chain employs TRBV19 and TRBJ2-3; 7 bases fit TRBD1. The germline V gene encodes CDR1 LNHDA and CDR2 SQIVND (reference sequence). This CDR3 comprises 16 residues. After removal of 7 bases from V and 1 base from J, the junction contained 11 bases not matched to a gene. The CDR3 here is CASNRQGSGGTDTQYF. The CDR3 region has the DNA TGTGCCAGTAACCGACAGGGCTCGGGTGGCACAGATACGCAGTATTTT.

The chain links TRBV28 to TRBJ1-3; weak D call: TRBD1 (5 bases). Looked up from germline, CDR1 is MDHEN and CDR2 is SYDVKM. The V end lost 5 bases, the J end lost 4 bases, and 15 bases lay between the germline ends. CDR3 length: 15 residues. The CDR3 is CASSRSGTVGNTIYF. DNA for the CDR3: TGTGCCAGCAGTCGGTCCGGGACGGTGGGAAACACCATATATTTT.

In its sample, this clone was seen many times. The gene calls are TRBV25-1 and TRBJ1-6; D not certain. Trimming shortened V by 2 bases and J by 2 bases, and 1 base separated the two germline ends. Germline assignment: CDR1 MGHDK and CDR2 SYGVNS. There are 13 residues in the CDR3. The CDR3 sequence: CASSETYNSPLHF. In DNA, the CDR3 is TGTGCCAGCAGTGAAACCTATAATTCACCCCTCCACTTT.

The chain has TRBV6-1 and TRBJ2-7, with 10 bases identical to TRBD1. Germline lookup yields CDR1 MNHNS and CDR2 SASEGT. The CDR3 is 17 residues long. Trimming at V came to 0 bases and at J to 2 bases, leaving 7 bases not matched to a gene. Written as DNA, the CDR3 is TGTGCCAGCAGTGAAGCCGGAACCGGGACAGGGGCCTACGAGCAGTACTTC. This translates into CASSEAGTGTGAYEQYF.

This clone turned up a few times. V is TRBV5-1 and J is TRBJ2-7; D is ambiguous. Deletions cut 4 bases from V and 6 bases from J, with 14 bases between. Germline CDR1 SGHRS, CDR2 YFSETQ. There are 13 residues in the CDR3. The CDR3 spells CASSPQDLSEQYF. The CDR3 DNA reads as TGCGCCAGCAGCCCCCAGGACCTATCCGAGCAGTACTTC.

The gene calls are TRBV10-3 and TRBJ2-5, with TRBD2 matching over 9 bases. J was trimmed by 3 bases and V by 11 bases; bases with no gene match: 7. Germline CDR1 and CDR2: ENHRY and SYGVKD. The CDR3 is 13 amino acids. CDR3 coding DNA: TGTGCCGCACAGCGGGGGGATAAAGAGACCCAGTACTTC. It translates to CAAQRGDKETQYF.

V and J are TRBV6-5 and TRBJ2-7; 7 nucleotides line up with TRBD2. Losses at the gene ends were 7 bases for V and 3 bases for J; bases not matched to a gene: 9. The CDR3 extends over 14 amino acids. CDR1 MNHEY and CDR2 SVGAGI come from the germline V gene. The DNA for the CDR3 is TGTGCCAGCACCAAAGGGGAGGGGTACTACGAGCAGTACTTC. This codes for CASTKGEGYYEQYF.

V is TRBV9 and J is TRBJ2-1; 8 nucleotides line up with TRBD1. V lost 0 bases, J lost 0 bases, and 8 bases stayed unmatched. Germline CDR1 is SGDLS and CDR2 is YYNGEE. The CDR3 is made up of 18 amino acids. The CDR3 is CASSVAGTGASSYNEQFF. In DNA form, the CDR3 reads TGTGCCAGCAGCGTAGCCGGGACAGGAGCTAGCTCCTACAATGAGCAGTTCTTC.

The chain couples TRBV2 to TRBJ2-7, with a tentative D call TRBD2 (6 bases). Germline CDR1 and CDR2: SNHLY and FYNNEI. The CDR3 sequence is 13 residues long. V lost 6 bases, J lost 5 bases, and 14 bases lay in between. The DNA for the CDR3 is TGTGCCAGCAGCTCGCGGGGTGTAGACGAGCAGTACTTC. As protein: CASSSRGVDEQYF.

The V and J genes are TRBV5-1 and TRBJ1-6; no clear D. The V end was cut by 4 bases, the J end by 7 bases, with 15 bases between. The CDR3 totals 15 residues. Looked up from germline, CDR1 is SGHRS and CDR2 is YFSETQ. CDR3 in amino acids: CASSAREGPNSPLHF. CDR3 DNA: TGCGCCAGCAGCGCCCGAGAAGGCCCGAATTCACCCCTCCACTTT. The whole variable domain, remainder taken from reference TRBV5-1 and TRBJ1-6, is KAGVTQTPRYLIKTRGQQVTLSCSPISGHRSVSWYQQTPGQGLQFLFEYFSETQRNKGNFPGRFSGRQFSNSRSEMNVSTLELGDSALYLCASSAREGPNSPLHFGNGTRLTVT.

The sample holds one count of this clone. CDR3 nucleotides: TGCGCCAGCGGGGTAGCGGGGGGTGAGCAGTTCTTC. It specifies CASGVAGGEQFF. The chain employs TRBV5-1 and TRBJ2-1, with 10 positions matching TRBD2. J lost 9 bases, V lost 7 bases, and 4 bases had no gene match. The germline V gene encodes CDR1 SGHRS and CDR2 YFSETQ. The CDR3 is 12 amino acids.